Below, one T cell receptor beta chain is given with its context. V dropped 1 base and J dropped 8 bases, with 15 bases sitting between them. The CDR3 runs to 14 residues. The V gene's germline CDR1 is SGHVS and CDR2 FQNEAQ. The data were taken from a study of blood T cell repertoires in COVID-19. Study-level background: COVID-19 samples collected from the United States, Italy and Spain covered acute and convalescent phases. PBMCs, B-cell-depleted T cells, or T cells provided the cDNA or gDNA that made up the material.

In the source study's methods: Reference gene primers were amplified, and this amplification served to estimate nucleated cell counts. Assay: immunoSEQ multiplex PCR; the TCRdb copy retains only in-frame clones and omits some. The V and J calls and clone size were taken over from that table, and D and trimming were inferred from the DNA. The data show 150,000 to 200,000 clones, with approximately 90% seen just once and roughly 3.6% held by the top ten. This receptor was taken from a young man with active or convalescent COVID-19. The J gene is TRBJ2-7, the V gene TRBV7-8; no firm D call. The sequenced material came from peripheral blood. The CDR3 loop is CASSLEITNIKQYF. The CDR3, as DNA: TGTGCCAGCAGCTTAGAAATCACCAACATTAAGCAGTACTTC.